What follows describes a single T cell receptor beta chain. CDR1 is SGHNT and CDR2 is YENEEA in the germline V gene. Trimming pared 5 bases from V and 4 bases from J, leaving 7 bases between. CDR3 length equals 12 residues. This entry is derived from a study of blood T cell repertoires in COVID-19. For the study at large: T cells, B-cell-depleted T cells, or PBMCs provided the cDNA or gDNA that served as material.

Original analysis: The authors estimated nucleated cell counts from reference gene primer amplification. TCRdb's table, derived via immunoSEQ multiplex PCR, lists solely in-frame clones and lacks some. V, J and clone size derive from that table, while D and trimming were established from the DNA sequence. This sample has about 230,000 clones, with around 84% found just once. The TCR comes from a man aged 35 to 55 who had recovered from COVID-19. The V call is TRBV11-3, the J call TRBJ2-3; D unresolved. Material for sequencing was peripheral blood. CDR3 bases: TGTGCCAGCAGCCCACTTCCAGATACGCAGTATTTT. This gives the protein CASSPLPDTQYF.